This record concerns one T cell receptor beta chain sequence. This clonotype was seen a single time. What antigen it recognizes has not been identified. It has no much larger one-base neighbor in the sample; base qualities were not kept. Single-read evidence is weak. Between the V and J ends, shortened by 6 bases and 5 bases respectively, the junction contains 13 bases. Sequences SEHNR (CDR1) and FQNEAQ (CDR2) are obtained from the germline V gene (reference sequence). The CDR3 contains 13 residues, cysteine and phenylalanine counted. Here the CDR3 DNA is all that survives: 39 bases in frame from base 1. This sample is part of a study of T-cell reconstitution after alpha-beta-depleted transplantation in children (dated by TCRdb to 2016 to 2018). About the investigation overall: The study quantitatively tracked T-cell immune reconstitution after TCRalphabeta/CD19-depleted allogeneic hematopoietic cell transplantation in children using TCR repertoire profiling.

This specimen's treatment or condition label, interpreted: allogeneic hematopoietic cell transplantation with graft depleted of TCRalphabeta T cells and CD19 B cells. The transplant recipients were children given TCRalphabeta/CD19-depleted allogeneic hematopoietic cell grafts. Results the study describes overall, beyond this receptor: The high TCRbeta diversity at day 60 in some patients was ascribed to recipient T cells and intrathymic progenitors that had survived conditioning. The apparently early recovery of alphabetaT-cell counts about two months after transplant reportedly depended on only several hundred rapidly expanded clones that came from non-depleted graft cells. The frequencies of hyperexpanded clones fell over the following months, and after one year, T-cell counts and TCRbeta diversity were mostly attributed to newly produced T cells.

Library preparation used PCR. Sequencing instrument: Illumina HiSeq 2500. TCR library preparation used molecular barcoding, with unique molecular identifiers applied to normalize quantification of the TCRbeta repertoire. The public reads were run again by TCRdb, first through fastp at Q25 and then through MiXCR, and only productive beta chains were kept. Rows are combined by CDR3 protein, so each entry shows the most common genes and DNA. The sample table contains about 210,000 distinct CDR3 sequences; only one count was recorded for approximately 15% of them. About 41% of the sample is in the top ten clones.

The receptor chain draws on TRBV7-9 and TRBJ2-5, with the D gene not clear enough to name. Here the sequenced sample was PBMCs, mostly from graft donor cells, taken 360 days after TCRalphabeta/CD19-depleted stem cell transplant. This sequence was found in a male patient between 2 and 15 years old who had a stem cell transplant for acute lymphoblastic leukemia, so the T cells may come from the graft donor. The DNA sequence is given as TGTGCCAGCAGGTTTCCGGCTTCCGAGACCCAGTACTTC. It translates as CASRFPASETQYF.